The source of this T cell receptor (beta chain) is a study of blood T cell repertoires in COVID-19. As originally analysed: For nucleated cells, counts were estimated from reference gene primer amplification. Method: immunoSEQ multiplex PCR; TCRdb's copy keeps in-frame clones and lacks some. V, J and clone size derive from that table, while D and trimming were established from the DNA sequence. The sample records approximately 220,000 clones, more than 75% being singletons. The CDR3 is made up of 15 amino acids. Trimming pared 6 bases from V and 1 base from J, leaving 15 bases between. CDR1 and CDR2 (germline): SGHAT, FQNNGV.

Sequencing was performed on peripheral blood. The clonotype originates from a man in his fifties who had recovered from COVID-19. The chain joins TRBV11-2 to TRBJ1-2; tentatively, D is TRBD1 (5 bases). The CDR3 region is CASRLNLDSNYGYTF. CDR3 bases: TGTGCCAGCAGGCTAAACTTAGACAGTAACTATGGCTACACCTTC. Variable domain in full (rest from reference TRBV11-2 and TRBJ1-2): EAGVAQSPRYKIIEKRQSVAFWCNPISGHATLYWYQQILGQGPKLLIQFQNNGVVDDSQLPKDRFSAERLKGVDSTLKIQPAKLEDSAVYLCASRLNLDSNYGYTFGSGTRLTVV.